This TCR beta chain is from a study of spatial heterogeneity in lung cancer. Time point in this sample: sample taken at primary tumor resection. Unsorted whole RNA samples from tumor, nontumor lung or frozen PBMC were sequenced. This clonotype was observed many times. TCRdb called the 5' RACE reads again in MiXCR, with one record for every CDR3 protein. The sample shows about 23,000 distinct CDR3 sequences, roughly 3% of them seen only once. The trim removed 5 bases at V and 10 bases at J, leaving 4 bases unmatched. This CDR3 spans 13 amino acids. The germline gives CDR1 MNHEY, CDR2 SVGEGT. This TCR was sampled from a female donor with early-stage non-small cell lung cancer. The material sequenced was PBMCs, taken at surgery. The rearrangement links TRBV6-2 or TRBV6-3 to TRBJ2-1, with 11 bases fitting TRBD2. CDR3 amino acids: CASSSGLAGEQFF. CDR3 DNA sequence: TGTGCCAGCAGTAGCGGACTAGCGGGCGAGCAGTTCTTC.